By its share, the clone carrying this T cell receptor (delta chain) is medium-sized. The source of the sample is a study of gamma-delta T cells after stem cell transplantation. TCRdb reprocessed the RT-PCR reads through CATT. The table lists about 3,200 delta-chain clones, roughly 22% of them singletons. J was trimmed by 0 bases and V by 0 bases; bases with no gene match: 9. Germline loops: CDR1 GEAIGNYY, CDR2 EKD. This CDR3 region has 19 residues. The sequenced sample consisted of gamma-delta T cells. This TCR was recovered from a human donor. It is not recorded whose cells these are; they may come from a transplant donor. J is TRDJ1 and V is TRDV2; TRDD3 matches at 13 bases. CDR3 DNA: TGTGCCTGTGACACCGCCGAACGTACTGGGGGATACGACACCGATAAACTCATCTTT. Translating it yields CACDTAERTGGYDTDKLIF.